The subject of this entry is one TCR beta chain. This entry belongs to a study of blood T cell repertoires in COVID-19. Turning to the study itself: Acute and convalescent COVID-19 samples came from the United States, Italy and Spain. T cells, B-cell-depleted T cells, or PBMCs provided the cDNA or gDNA that served as material.

Seattle enrolled patients during active infection and tracked them longitudinally. The CDR3 has 18 amino acids. The germline CDR1 and CDR2 sequences are SGHVS and FNYEAQ. The ends lost 1 base at V and 0 bases at J; junction bases unmatched: 8. Original data processing: Reference gene primer amplification in the assay estimated nucleated cell counts. Method: immunoSEQ multiplex PCR; TCRdb's copy keeps in-frame clones and lacks some. V and J calls and clone size follow that table, whereas D and trimming were derived from the DNA. This table has under 150,000 clones, approximately 89% appearing once. The chain uses TRBV7-6 and TRBJ1-5; 8 bases agree with TRBD1. The source material was peripheral blood. The clonotype comes from a woman aged 60-75 years with COVID-19, enrolled during active disease. DNA for the CDR3: TGTGCCAGCAGCTTAGGAGCGGGGACAGGTCTTAGCAATCAGCCCCAGCATTTT. It specifies CASSLGAGTGLSNQPQHF.